This TCR beta chain came from a study of cytomegalovirus exposure and HLA in healthy donors (dated by TCRdb to 2017 to 2019). Notes on the research overall: In an earlier analysis of around 540 of the donors, less than 350 Gb of sequence data and approximately 120 million unique TCR beta sequences from about 179 million T cells were reported. The study used immunosequencing to profile the T cell repertoires of hundreds of subjects and linked those repertoires to cytomegalovirus serostatus. Rather than drawing on any new phenotypic data, the later analysis identified candidate immune exposures from TCR beta sequences and the way those sequences occurred across donors. All discovery cohort repertoires had been generated on a single sequencing platform. Donor age, sex, ethnicity and CMV serostatus were collected together with the repertoire data. Both class I and class II loci were covered by HLA typing, at four-digit resolution. On average, about 240,000 unique TCR beta nucleotide sequences were sequenced per donor among about 400 genotyped donors of the cohort, with 15% to 20% of those sequences being non-productive. An earlier analysis of several hundred of the donors applied high-throughput TCR beta sequencing to assess whether each TCR beta V gene segment acted as functional or pseudogenic. Roughly five DR-DQ haplotypes were treated as single units for association and clustering because of strong linkage in the cohort. Of the roughly 400 genotyped donors, over 70% fell in the genetic ancestry cluster associated with self-reported Caucasian donors. Along with the approximately 600-subject first cohort, a separate validation cohort of around 110 different subjects was used. The number of typed donors differed by locus: about 620-640 for A, B, C, DRB1 and DQB1; 500 to 550 for DQA1; around 580 for DPA1; and roughly 450 for DPB1. The study combined high-throughput TCR immunosequencing, statistical association of individual TCRs with disease status, and machine learning to predict cytomegalovirus infection status. An early release covering over 500 HLA-typed donors comprised roughly 300 gigabases of sequencing data and 85 million to 100 million unique TCR sequences. The study was designed to test whether signatures of past pathogen exposure could be identified by cataloging public T cell receptors. A later genetic analysis took genome-wide SNP genotypes for 398 of the 666 donors and used that subset as a discovery cohort. To study patterns of TCR occurrence, a later analysis re-analyzed previously published TCR beta repertoires from around 670 donors and added high-resolution HLA genotyping. Overall study outcomes, separate from this receptor: According to a later analysis, most CMV-associated TCR beta chains appeared to be HLA-restricted, and the HLA associations seemed to be driven largely by CMV exposure. A further reported finding was that TCR beta sequences accurately predicted the HLA-A and HLA-B alleles for most subjects in the first cohort. This cohort had only TCR beta chains sequenced, and the lack of alpha or paired-chain data limited which features could be detected. In the study, about 150 TCR beta chains were listed as associated with cytomegalovirus. In vitro tests confirmed that a few of the cytomegalovirus-associated TCR beta chains recognize cytomegalovirus antigens. A later analysis associated roughly 17,000 TCR beta sequences with specific HLA alleles at a false discovery rate of 0.05. Because the 87-base-pair reads could not distinguish some IMGT-functional V segments, including TRBV6-2 and TRBV6-3, those segments were excluded. According to a later analysis, parvovirus B19, influenza, CMV and Epstein-Barr virus appeared linked to several top co-occurrence clusters. It was suggested by the authors that the approach could potentially be generalized to other disease states and immunological phenotypes. Compared with the 666-donor mean, donors in an Asian-associated ancestry cluster had fewer N-insertions in productive TCRs, according to a later genetic analysis. Broadly in line with IMGT annotations, most TCR beta V segments showed up in productive rearrangements about 87% or about 30% of the time in an earlier analysis of a few hundred of the donors. According to a later analysis, TCR association rates differed among HLA loci, with DRB1 alleles showing the most associated TCRs and HLA-C alleles showing the fewest. A group of highly shared sequence variants was considered likely to be a technical artifact of the sequencing pipeline. Most TCR sequences were observed very rarely across donors, whereas some public TCRs were present in many individuals. Correlated functional status among segregating V segments might reflect linkage disequilibrium, but an unknown experimental factor could not be ruled out. In both the original and validation cohorts, the classifier was reported to diagnose cytomegalovirus status with high specificity and sensitivity. The only immune exposure information available for the cohort was CMV serostatus. A later analysis found that HLA-associated TCR beta chains were more clonally expanded and had lower generation probabilities than equally common non-associated chains. The earlier analysis of nearly 600 of the donors excluded fewer than 20 rarely observed V segments, including chromosome 9 orphons, because counts were too low. Because some donors lacked HLA typing at each locus, the association tests relied only on the typed subset. When HLA alleles, especially DR and DQ, strongly co-occurred, TCR associations were difficult to assign to individual alleles. A later genetic analysis associated a missense DCLRE1C variant with V-gene and J-gene trimming of TCR beta chains, and an independent cohort replicated the association. Sequencing depth was assumed to be roughly uniform across donors in the presence/absence analyses, though that assumption may not hold.

As to this clone: Its antigen remains undetermined. Base qualities are not provided; no much larger clone lies one nucleotide away.

Cut back by 6 bases and 6 bases, the V and J ends lie 16 bases apart. CDR1 and CDR2 (SGHDT, YYEEEE) derive from the germline V gene. CDR3 length: 14 amino acids, cysteine to phenylalanine. The sequence is cut down to CDR3 DNA, 42 bases in frame from base 1. In total, roughly 710 healthy bone marrow donors made up the cohort. Cohort members were all nominally healthy when sampled, although unrecorded immune exposures were likely present. The donor tested CMV seropositive and was one of the 289 seropositive cohort members. A peripheral blood sample was collected from each donor, and TCR beta sequencing was performed on peripheral blood mononuclear cells. Genomic DNA was extracted from the blood cell samples with the Qiagen DNeasy Blood Extraction Kit. Libraries came from the immunoSEQ multiplex PCR assay. For the multiplex PCR, a mixture combining 60 forward primers for TCR Vbeta segments and 13 reverse primers for TCR Jbeta segments was used. Amplification of the CDR3 region of rearranged TCR beta genes was performed with a multiplex PCR assay on genomic DNA. The Illumina HiSeq System was used to sequence the amplified TCR beta libraries as 87-base-pair reads. The authors' analysis ran thus. A later analysis counted about 80 million unique TCR beta chains across the 650 to 800 repertoires, and about 10 million of these chains were shared by at least two donors. Raw reads were error-corrected and collapsed into unique sequences by a nearest-neighbor algorithm in which closely related sequences were merged to remove PCR and sequencing errors. V, D and J gene segments were assigned by aligning CDR3 sequences to IMGT reference sequences. For a sequence to be retained, at least a six-nucleotide match to both a V gene segment and a J gene segment was required. A rearrangement counted as productive if the CDR3 had no stop codons and remained in frame with V and J, and every other rearrangement counted as non-productive. CDR3 was defined according to IMGT convention as the region running from the second conserved V-encoded cysteine to the conserved J-encoded phenylalanine. In an earlier analysis of some 550 of the donors, sequences lacking an unambiguous match to a single V gene segment were excluded. An earlier analysis of 587 of the donors classified V segments as functional when productive rearrangements were above 56.7% and as segregating when the standard deviation between donors was above 5%. A statistical classification framework was built to diagnose cytomegalovirus status from the catalog of TCR beta chain sequences. V and J gene assignment, in a later analysis, came from comparing TCR nucleotide sequences with IMGT/GENE-DB human TR gene sequences. A later analysis assigned CDR3 sequences and most-parsimonious VDJ recombination scenarios with the TCRdist pipeline. In a later analysis, each TCR beta chain was defined by its CDR3 amino acid sequence together with its V-gene family, and reads without a unique V-gene family were excluded. In a later analysis, some 600 highly shared, low-generation-probability nucleotide sequences were removed to address suspected cross-contamination and a sequencing artifact. In a later analysis, a clonal expansion index for each public chain was calculated from normalized within-repertoire ranks of inferred template counts. In a later analysis, generation probabilities were computed using a VDJ recombination model fitted to out-of-frame rearrangements, and the results were checked against IGoR. In a later analysis, hypergeometric tests were used to score TCR-TCR, TCR-HLA and TCR-CMV co-occurrence, with a repertoire-size bias correction applied to TCR pairs. A later analysis estimated false discovery rates by permuting HLA or CMV assignments 20 times. In a later analysis, co-occurring TCRs were grouped using DBSCAN, with TCRdist sequence similarity added in when clustering inside HLA-allele-positive subsets. For co-occurrence clustering, repertoires with fewer than 30,000 or more than 120,000 public chains were excluded, along with about five repertoires with anomalous nucleotide sharing. This is the immuneACCESS table as TCRdb keeps it, with only in-frame sequences that have V and J called. A part of the clones is gone; compared with another copy, unresolved V genes explain less than half, and the rest is unexplained. That table furnishes V, J and clone size, whereas the DNA furnished D and trimming. The sample records more than 75,000 clones, approximately 85% of which are singletons. Clones ranked in the top ten supply roughly 5.3% of the sample.

The V gene is TRBV5-6 and the J gene is TRBJ2-1; the D gene is perhaps TRBD2, from 6 matching bases. Sequenced: PBMCs. This TCR was sampled from a woman younger than 35 in good health and CMV-seropositive. The nucleotide sequence is given as TGTGCCAGCACCCCGGGAGTTTACCTCAATGAGCAGTTCTTC. Its coded protein is CASTPGVYLNEQFF.